These 27 T cell receptor beta chains came from one sample sequenced in a study of TIL therapy for anti-PD-1-resistant metastatic lung cancer. Documented time point: pre-treatment sample, taken before nivolumab and TIL therapy. The immunoSEQ assay was v3. Profiling relied on immunoSEQ multiplex PCR, and the TCRdb table lists in-frame clones only, not all of them. Of 25,000 to 40,000 clones detected, 74% appear once; the ten largest clones hold 2.5% to 3%. The specimen was blood, collected at baseline. The receptors derive from a woman between 25 and 85 years old with non-small cell lung cancer.

V gene TRBV7-8 combines with J gene TRBJ2-1, with no clear D. This CDR3 has 14 residues. V was trimmed by 1 base and J by 1 base, leaving 5 bases between them. Germline V gives CDR1 SGHVS, CDR2 FQNEAQ. The CDR3 loop reads CASSLDFSYNEQFF. CDR3 DNA: TGTGCCAGCAGCTTAGACTTTTCCTACAATGAGCAGTTCTTC.

V gene TRBV5-4 combines with J gene TRBJ1-2, with D possibly being TRBD1 (5 bases). V shed 10 bases and J shed 2 bases, with 12 bases lying between them. CDR1 SGHNT and CDR2 YYREEE come from the germline V gene (reference sequence). This CDR3 has 12 amino acids. The CDR3 is CAAGERNYGYTF. CDR3 in DNA: TGTGCCGCGGGGGAACGGAACTATGGCTACACCTTC.

V is TRBV28 and J is TRBJ1-1; a possible D gene is TRBD1 (5 bases). The ends were cut back, 1 base at V and 3 bases at J, with 18 bases in the middle. The CDR3 runs 17 residues. Per the germline V gene, CDR1 is MDHEN and CDR2 is SYDVKM. CDR3 in DNA: TGTGCCAGCAGTTTATTGCTCGGGACCGGGGGGGACACTGAAGCTTTCTTT. Translated: CASSLLLGTGGDTEAFF. Looking up the rest from reference TRBV28 and TRBJ1-1 gives the full variable domain: DVKVTQSSRYLVKRTGEKVFLECVQDMDHENMFWYRQDPGLGLRLIYFSYDVKMKEKGDIPEGYSVSREKKERFSLILESASTNQTSMYLCASSLLLGTGGDTEAFFGQGTRLTVV.

This clone was detected only a few times. The rearrangement joins TRBV2 to TRBJ1-2, with 7 bases aligning to TRBD1. V shed 5 bases and J 7 bases; nucleotides not matched to a gene: 4. Germline values: CDR1 SNHLY, CDR2 FYNNEI. The CDR3 runs to 12 residues. Here the CDR3 reads CASSYRGVGYTF. CDR3 nucleotide sequence: TGTGCCAGCAGTTACAGGGGTGTTGGCTACACCTTC. The full variable domain, rest sourced from reference TRBV2 and TRBJ1-2, is EPEVTQTPSHQVTQMGQEVILRCVPISNHLYFYWYRQILGQKVEFLVSFYNNEISEKSEIFDDQFSVERPDGSNFTLKIRSTKLEDSAMYFCASSYRGVGYTFGSGTRLTVV.

The chain employs TRBV29-1 and TRBJ2-1, with 10 bases matching TRBD2. The junction had 17 bases not matched to a gene; V was cut back by 4 bases and J by 2 bases. The CDR3 runs 19 residues. Germline CDR1 reads SQVTM; CDR2 reads ANQGSEA. This CDR3 is CSVALGLAQHKTPYNEQFF. The DNA of the CDR3 is TGCAGCGTTGCCCTGGGACTAGCGCAGCATAAAACTCCCTACAATGAGCAGTTCTTC.

The chain carries TRBV7-2 and TRBJ2-7; D may be TRBD2 (6 bases). This CDR3 has 14 amino acids. CDR1 is SGHTA, CDR2 FQGNSA, per germline. V lost 9 bases and J lost 2, with 17 bases in between. The CDR3 reads CARGNLARPYEQYF. In DNA, the CDR3 is TGTGCCAGGGGAAATCTAGCGCGTCCCTACGAGCAGTACTTC.

The chain has TRBV5-1 and TRBJ2-7; TRBD1 agrees at 7 bases. The length of the CDR3 is 15 residues. Losses at the gene ends were 3 bases for V and 2 bases for J; bases not matched to a gene: 8. Germline values: CDR1 SGHRS, CDR2 YFSETQ. In DNA, the CDR3 is TGCGCCAGCAGCTCCTCCGGGACAGCGACCTACGAGCAGTACTTC. Translated, it gives CASSSSGTATYEQYF.

V gene TRBV5-6 combines with J gene TRBJ1-1; perhaps TRBD1 as D (5 bases). The CDR3 sequence is 13 residues long. Germline values: CDR1 SGHDT, CDR2 YYEEEE. The V gene lost 2 bases and the J gene lost 3 bases, with 8 bases spanning the gap. The CDR3 loop reads CASSLGHDTEAFF. The CDR3 DNA reads as TGTGCCAGCAGCTTAGGACATGACACTGAAGCTTTCTTT.

This clone was observed a few times. The chain uses TRBV10-1 and TRBJ1-1; D unresolved. Trimming shortened V by 4 bases and J by 0 bases, and 9 bases separated the two germline ends. In germline, CDR1 is WNHNN, CDR2 SYGVQD (reference sequence). The CDR3 runs 14 residues. In DNA form, the CDR3 reads TGCGCCAGCAGTGGTGTGGGGATGAACACTGAAGCTTTCTTT. Protein sequence: CASSGVGMNTEAFF.

This chain joins TRBV27 and TRBJ1-3, with TRBD1 identical over 7 bases. Germline V lookup: CDR1 MNHEY, CDR2 SMNVEV (reference sequence). J gave up 4 bases and V 6 bases, and 6 bases lay outside the gene matches. The CDR3 length is 14 residues. The CDR3 DNA reads TGTGCCAGCAGCCCCGGGACAGTAGGAAACACCATATATTTT. It is translated as CASSPGTVGNTIYF.

The chain employs TRBV29-1 and TRBJ1-2; D is uncertain. The CDR3 runs to 13 residues. Trimming removed 0 bases at V and 4 bases at J, with 9 bases between. The germline gives CDR1 SQVTM, CDR2 ANQGSEA. The CDR3 nucleotides are TGCAGCGTTGAAGAACTGGGAGCCTATGGCTACACCTTC. Protein: CSVEELGAYGYTF.

The DNA for the CDR3 is TGCGCCAGCAGCTTGGTTACCCAAGAGACCCAGTACTTC. Protein sequence: CASSLVTQETQYF. The rearrangement uses TRBV5-1 and TRBJ2-5, with D hard to call. The length of the CDR3 is 13 residues. Germline assignment: CDR1 SGHRS and CDR2 YFSETQ. The ends were cut back, 0 bases at V and 1 base at J, with 4 bases in the middle.

V usage is TRBV2 and J usage is TRBJ2-5, with D unclear. The V end lost 6 bases, the J end lost 4 bases, and 18 bases lay between the germline ends. Germline CDR1 reads SNHLY; CDR2 reads FYNNEI. The CDR3 is made up of 15 amino acids. The CDR3 spells CASRLTLSFVETQYF. In nucleotides, the CDR3 is TGTGCCAGCAGACTCACTTTGTCGTTTGTAGAGACCCAGTACTTC. The full variable domain, in which reference TRBV2 and TRBJ2-5 provide the parts outside the CDR3, is EPEVTQTPSHQVTQMGQEVILRCVPISNHLYFYWYRQILGQKVEFLVSFYNNEISEKSEIFDDQFSVERPDGSNFTLKIRSTKLEDSAMYFCASRLTLSFVETQYFGPGTRLLVL.

The chain employs TRBV25-1 and TRBJ1-1, with unresolved D. Germline assignment: CDR1 MGHDK and CDR2 SYGVNS. The CDR3 runs to 13 residues. Deletions cut 2 bases from V and 1 base from J, with 5 bases between. The CDR3 DNA reads as TGTGCCAGCAGTGAAGAGGGGAACACTGAAGCTTTCTTT. The encoded protein is CASSEEGNTEAFF.

J is TRBJ2-2 and V is TRBV15; D tentatively fits TRBD1 or TRBD2 (6 bases each). The CDR3 covers 15 residues. The V gene's germline CDR1 is LNHNV and CDR2 YYDKDF (reference sequence). V lost 5 bases, J lost 2 bases, and 12 bases lay in between. The DNA for the CDR3 is TGTGCCACCAGCCACAAGGGGGGTAACACCGGGGAGCTGTTTTTT. It specifies CATSHKGGNTGELFF.

This chain uses TRBV27 with TRBJ2-7; TRBD2 aligns across 11 bases. The J segment lost 3 bases and the V segment lost 7 bases, leaving 8 bases of the junction unmatched. Germline CDR1 reads MNHEY; CDR2 reads SMNVEV (reference sequence). The CDR3 covers 15 residues. This CDR3 is CASTIVAGGHYEQYF. For the CDR3, the DNA is TGTGCCAGCACAATAGTAGCGGGAGGGCACTACGAGCAGTACTTC.

V is TRBV7-2 and J is TRBJ1-2, with TRBD1 matching over 9 bases. J lost 5 bases, V lost 4 bases, and 8 bases had no gene match. From germline, CDR1 is SGHTA and CDR2 FQGNSA. There are 15 residues in the CDR3. CDR3 sequence: CASSSDRGPWYGYTF. CDR3 coding DNA: TGTGCCAGCAGCTCGGACAGGGGCCCATGGTATGGCTACACCTTC.

V usage is TRBV4-1 and J usage is TRBJ1-1; tentatively, D is TRBD1 (5 bases). The V gene's germline CDR1 is MGHRA and CDR2 YSYEKL. Trimming removed 0 bases from V and 4 bases from J, with 9 bases in between. This CDR3 comprises 14 residues. Here the CDR3 DNA reads TGCGCCAGCAGCCAAGACCTCAGGGTCACTGAAGCTTTCTTT. It is translated as CASSQDLRVTEAFF.

The V gene is TRBV6-4, the J gene TRBJ2-1; the match to TRBD2 covers 11 bases. This CDR3 is 15 amino acids long. CDR1 MRHNA and CDR2 SNTAGT come from the germline V gene. J lost 5 bases, V lost 5 bases, and 5 bases had no gene match. CDR3 in amino acids: CASSQTSGINNEQFF. CDR3 in DNA: TGTGCCAGCAGTCAGACTAGCGGGATCAACAATGAGCAGTTCTTC.

The chain carries TRBV5-1 and TRBJ2-3, with D possibly matching TRBD1 (6 bases). V gave up 7 bases and J gave up 2 bases, with 14 bases separating them. Per the germline V gene, CDR1 is SGHRS and CDR2 is YFSETQ. CDR3 length: 14 amino acids. The DNA for the CDR3 is TGCGCCAGCTCTAGGACAGAAGACACAGATACGCAGTATTTT. Its translation is CASSRTEDTDTQYF.

The chain joins TRBV27 to TRBJ2-7, with D possibly being TRBD1 (5 bases). Between the trimmed V and J ends, which lost 7 bases and 3 bases, there was a span of 10 bases. The CDR3 contains 12 residues. Germline assignment: CDR1 MNHEY and CDR2 SMNVEV (reference sequence). CDR3 nucleotides: TGTGCCAGCAAAACAGGTCACTACGAGCAGTACTTC. This gives the protein CASKTGHYEQYF.

The rearrangement uses TRBV15 and TRBJ1-5; 9 bases agree with TRBD1. Germline V gene data show CDR1 as LNHNV and CDR2 as YYDKDF (reference sequence). This CDR3 has 16 residues. The junction had 3 bases not matched to a gene; V was cut back by 3 bases and J by 0 bases. CDR3: CATSRGTGYSNQPQHF. DNA for the CDR3: TGTGCCACCAGCAGGGGGACAGGGTATAGCAATCAGCCCCAGCATTTT.

This chain joins TRBV6-4 and TRBJ2-3; 7 nucleotides align to TRBD2. With V trimmed by 3 bases and J by 3 bases, 6 bases remained unmatched. This CDR3 comprises 15 residues. CDR1 is MRHNA and CDR2 is SNTAGT in the germline V gene. CDR3 in DNA: TGTGCCAGCAGTGAACAAGCGGGGTCTACAGATACGCAGTATTTT. It specifies CASSEQAGSTDTQYF.

V gene TRBV18 combines with J gene TRBJ2-1; 8 nucleotides match TRBD2. With V trimmed by 6 bases and J by 4 bases, 8 bases remained unmatched. There are 15 residues in the CDR3. Germline V gene sequence: CDR1 KGHSH, CDR2 LQKENI. The CDR3 DNA follows: TGTGCCAGCTCCCTTAGCGGGATCAGTTACAATGAGCAGTTCTTC. Its protein is CASSLSGISYNEQFF.

The chain is built from TRBV4-1 and TRBJ2-1; 11 nucleotides agree with TRBD2. Unmatched junction bases numbered 5, after V lost 2 bases and J lost 8 bases. The CDR3 totals 15 residues. From germline, CDR1 is MGHRA and CDR2 YSYEKL. The DNA for the CDR3 is TGCGCCAGCAGCCAAATACTAGCGGGAGACGATGAGCAGTTCTTC. This translates into CASSQILAGDDEQFF.

The chain employs TRBV10-3 and TRBJ1-1; no firm D call. Looked up from germline, CDR1 is ENHRY and CDR2 is SYGVKD. This CDR3 has 11 residues. V was cut by 0 bases and J by 10 bases, with 6 bases left in between. The CDR3 DNA is TGTGCCATCAGTGAGTCGTATATAGCTTTCTTT. As protein: CAISESYIAFF.

The chain combines TRBV11-2 with TRBJ2-7, with D hard to call. Germline CDR1 and CDR2: SGHAT and FQNNGV. V lost 2 bases to trimming and J lost 2 bases, with 10 bases between them. The CDR3 consists of 14 residues. In DNA, the CDR3 is TGTGCCAGCAGCTTATTACTTACTGCCTACGAGCAGTACTTC. Its protein is CASSLLLTAYEQYF. Based on the CDR3 plus reference TRBV11-2 and TRBJ2-7, the full variable domain is EAGVAQSPRYKIIEKRQSVAFWCNPISGHATLYWYQQILGQGPKLLIQFQNNGVVDDSQLPKDRFSAERLKGVDSTLKIQPAKLEDSAVYLCASSLLLTAYEQYFGPGTRLTVT.